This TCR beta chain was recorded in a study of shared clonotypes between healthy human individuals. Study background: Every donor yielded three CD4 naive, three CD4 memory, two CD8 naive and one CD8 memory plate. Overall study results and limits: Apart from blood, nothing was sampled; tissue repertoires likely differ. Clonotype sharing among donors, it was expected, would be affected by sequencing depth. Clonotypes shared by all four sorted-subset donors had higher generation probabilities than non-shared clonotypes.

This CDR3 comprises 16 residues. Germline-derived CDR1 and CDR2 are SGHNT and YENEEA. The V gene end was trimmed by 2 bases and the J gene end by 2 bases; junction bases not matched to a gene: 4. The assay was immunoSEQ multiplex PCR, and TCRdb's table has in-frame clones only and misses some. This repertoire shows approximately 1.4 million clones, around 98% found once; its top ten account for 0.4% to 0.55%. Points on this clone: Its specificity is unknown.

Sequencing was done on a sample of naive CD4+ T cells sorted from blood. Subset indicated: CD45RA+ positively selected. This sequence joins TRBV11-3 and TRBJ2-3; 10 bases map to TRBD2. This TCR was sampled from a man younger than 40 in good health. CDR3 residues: CASSLRLAGVTDTQYF. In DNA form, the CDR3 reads TGTGCCAGCAGCTTACGGCTAGCGGGAGTCACAGATACGCAGTATTTT.